The 4 T cell receptor beta chains below come from one sample, sequenced in a study of blood T cell repertoires in COVID-19. Produced via immunoSEQ multiplex PCR; TCRdb's table is partial and in-frame only. The table shows under 250,000 clones, with 80% to 85% occurring only once. Sample: peripheral blood. The receptors were gathered from a man aged 50 or older with active or convalescent COVID-19.

The chain couples TRBV19 to TRBJ2-7; 10 nucleotides line up with TRBD1. CDR3 length: 15 residues. The ends lost 6 bases at V and 5 bases at J; junction bases unmatched: 10. The germline gives CDR1 LNHDA, CDR2 SQIVND (reference sequence). The CDR3, as DNA: TGTGCCAGTAGCCAAGACAGGACAGGGGGTCACGAGCAGTACTTC. It is translated as CASSQDRTGGHEQYF.

The gene calls are TRBV15 and TRBJ2-7, with 8 bases lining up with TRBD2. The CDR3 spans 12 residues. Germline lookup yields CDR1 LNHNV and CDR2 YYDKDF (reference sequence). With 8 bases clipped from V and 9 bases from J, the junction kept 9 bases outside the gene matches. CDR3 amino acids: CATAAGGSGQYF. DNA of the CDR3: TGTGCCACCGCGGCGGGGGGAAGCGGGCAGTACTTC. Full variable domain (outside the CDR3, taken from reference TRBV15 and TRBJ2-7): DAMVIQNPRYQVTQFGKPVTLSCSQTLNHNVMYWYQQKSSQAPKLLFHYYDKDFNNEADTPDNFQSRRPNTSFCFLDIRSPGLGDTAMYLCATAAGGSGQYFGPGTRLTVT.

V gene TRBV5-5 combines with J gene TRBJ2-7, with 7 nucleotides matching TRBD1. This CDR3 contains 13 residues. Per the germline V gene, CDR1 is SGHKS and CDR2 is YYEKEE (reference sequence). V was pared by 1 base and J by 4 bases, with 2 bases of the junction left unmatched. CDR3 coding DNA: TGTGCCAGCAGCTTGCAGGGGGATTACGAGCAGTACTTC. Translating it yields CASSLQGDYEQYF.

The chain carries TRBV4-3 and TRBJ1-6; D remains unclear. This CDR3 is built from 19 residues. Germline assignment: CDR1 LGHNA and CDR2 YSLEER. V lost 0 bases, J lost 0 bases, and 15 bases lay in between. DNA for the CDR3: TGCGCCAGCAGCCAAGATCGGACCGGGGTTAGCTCCTATAATTCACCCCTCCACTTT. The encoded protein is CASSQDRTGVSSYNSPLHF.